The T cell receptor (beta chain) under discussion was sequenced for a study of T cells in Graves' hyperthyroidism and ophthalmopathy (dated by TCRdb to the late 2010s). In the study overall: Peripheral blood samples were taken at initial diagnosis, before any treatment was given. To identify TCR V-J signatures that set the groups apart, the researchers used a discovery cohort of about a hundred patients, made up of around 40 with Graves' ophthalmopathy and 55 to 65 with stable Graves' hyperthyroidism. Prospective prediction of ophthalmopathy was tested in an independent validation cohort consisting of 18 to 20 hyperthyroidism patients and around 16 patients who later progressed to ophthalmopathy. The 100 discovery patients were divided at random into training and test sets in a 7:3 ratio. In addition, the study compared T-cell repertoires in thyroid tissue and in blood from 6 or 7 Graves' hyperthyroidism patients. Following sampling, methimazole starting at 30 mg daily was given to hyperthyroidism patients, and high-dose intravenous methylprednisolone was given to ophthalmopathy patients. According to the paper, TCR Vbeta CDR3 sequencing was carried out on more than 120 peripheral blood samples, which came from under 50 ophthalmopathy, approximately 72 hyperthyroidism and 17 progressor patients.

This clonotype has ten or more counts. Its antigen is still unknown. Per-base qualities were not stored, and no clone one base away is much larger. V loses 7 bases at its end and J loses 0 bases; junction bases beyond the gene matches: 8. Including cysteine and phenylalanine, the CDR3 has 17 amino acids. Only CDR3 DNA remains: 51 bases, in frame from the first base. Taken from the germline V gene, the CDR1 and CDR2 loops are SGHNT and YENEEA. Graves' hyperthyroidism was defined as stable when no progression to ophthalmopathy occurred over 18 months of follow-up. Hyperthyroidism patients were newly diagnosed, with disease duration under 2 months, and aged 18 to 65 years. Any patient with an uncontrolled infection, another autoimmune disease, pregnancy or lactation was excluded. Diagnoses were established on the basis of clinical symptoms, serum thyroxine and TRAb, thyroid ultrasound, and orbital computed tomography. Ficoll-Paque density gradient centrifugation was used to isolate PBMCs from around 9.1 ml of fresh peripheral blood. Total RNA was extracted using Trizol reagent, and RNA quality was assessed on an Agilent 2100 Bioanalyzer.

General conclusions and limits of the study: Most expanded thyroid clonotypes (frequency above 0.001) were also found in blood, which suggests that blood repertoires may mirror thyroid immune responses. Sample size was not statistically predetermined, and blinding of investigators to group allocation was not performed. Ophthalmopathy was separated from stable hyperthyroidism by a 13 V-J signature model, with 85% to 90% sensitivity and about 81% specificity obtained in cross-validation and 80%/75% obtained in testing. During validation, the model predicted progression to ophthalmopathy a median of around 7 months ahead of onset, with around 65% sensitivity and less than 85% specificity.

The TCR beta CDR3 regions were amplified from the RNA transcripts. A first-round RT-PCR of the TCR CDR3 used the HTBI primer set with the Qiagen OneStep RT-PCR kit. The libraries were constructed in a second round of multiplex PCR and then size-selected and purified. Sequencing of the libraries was done on an Illumina HiSeq2000 using paired-end 100 bp reads. Turning to the authors' computational methods: SOAPnuke was used to process the raw data, with reads discarded if the reads contained adapters or uncalled bases, had a mean Phred below 15, or lacked an exact constant-primer or identifier match. High-quality paired reads were merged with COPE v1.2.5, and unique nucleotide sequences were defined as clonotypes. MiTCR v1.1 was used to align clonotypes to the IMGT TRBV, TRBD and TRBJ reference segments. Analysis was restricted to V-J combinations with a frequency above 0.0001, which covered over 98% of repertoires. The TCS score was defined as the ratio of F50 (clonal expansion) to E x V (chaos), calculated using BLOSUM62-based TCRdist between CDR3 peptides within each V-J. Welch's t-statistics and random forest reduced 500 to 550 V-J features to some 14, which were used in a naive Bayes classifier (R e1071). TCRdb cleaned the public reads at Q25 with fastp, built clones with MiXCR and kept in-frame beta chains. Entries are consolidated by CDR3 protein sequence, retaining the most common genes and DNA. The V and J calls reflect TCRdb's pipeline rather than the authors' work. This sample holds 200,000 to 250,000 distinct CDR3 sequences; roughly a sixth were observed only once. The top ten hold approximately 50% of the sample.

This receptor was obtained from a man aged 50-60 years with Graves' hyperthyroidism. Sequenced material: blood. The V gene is TRBV11-3 and the J gene is TRBJ2-1, and TRBD2 aligns with 11 junction nucleotides. The DNA sequence reads TGTGCCAGCACCCGACTAGCGGGATACAGCTCCTACAATGAGCAGTTCTTC. Translated, it reads CASTRLAGYSSYNEQFF.